This T cell receptor (beta chain) was recorded in a study of blood T cell repertoires in COVID-19. The wider study: Samples taken during acute and convalescent COVID-19 were collected in the United States, Italy and Spain.

Germline-derived CDR1 and CDR2 are SGHTA and FQGNSA. The CDR3 contains 12 residues. Trimming took 5 bases from V and 4 from J, leaving 8 bases between them. As to this clone: A much larger clone is a single base away; this may be a read error.

Methods used by the authors: Reference gene primer amplification yielded estimated nucleated cell counts. Here immunoSEQ multiplex PCR was the method, and the copy in TCRdb shows in-frame clones only, minus some. Clonal size and the V and J genes are those of that table, whereas D and trimming came from the DNA. The sample yields around 86,000 clones, about 87% seen once. Sequencing was performed on peripheral blood. This sequence originates from a human donor with acute or convalescent COVID-19. The donor label of this sample is uncertain. V is TRBV7-2 and J is TRBJ1-2, with D unclear. CDR3 loop: CASSPPGYGYTF. The CDR3 DNA reads TGTGCCAGCAGCCCTCCGGGCTATGGCTACACCTTC.